A single sample is the source of the 5 T cell receptor beta chains below, sequenced in a study of OX40 agonist ivuxolimab in advanced cancers. Assay used: immunoSEQ multiplex PCR; TCRdb lists only in-frame clones, some missing. The profile shows approximately 25,000 clones, 60% to 85% of them singletons. This specimen was CD4+ or CD8+ T cells sorted from blood, taken in a trial of the OX40 agonist ivuxolimab. The receptor source for this set is an adult with an advanced solid tumor such as melanoma, head and neck, liver or kidney cancer.

The V and J genes are TRBV7-9 and TRBJ2-2; D perhaps matches TRBD1 (6 bases). V was pared by 5 bases and J by 0 bases, with 13 bases between. Looked up from germline, CDR1 is SEHNR and CDR2 is FQNEAQ (reference sequence). The CDR3 loop spans 16 amino acids. This CDR3 reads CASSQRTAANTGELFF. The CDR3 nucleotides read TGTGCCAGCAGCCAACGGACAGCCGCGAACACCGGGGAGCTGTTTTTT. Combining the CDR3 with reference TRBV7-9 and TRBJ2-2 gives the whole variable domain DTGVSQNPRHKITKRGQNVTFRCDPISEHNRLYWYRQTLGQGPEFLTYFQNEAQLEKSRLLSDRFSAERPKGSFSTLEIQRTEQGDSAMYLCASSQRTAANTGELFFGEGSRLTVL.

Points on this clone: This same CDR3 is encoded by further DNA sequences in the sample. V is TRBV18 and J is TRBJ1-5; 9 nucleotides line up with TRBD1. The trim removed 3 bases at V and 2 bases at J, leaving 2 bases unmatched. CDR3 length: 15 amino acids. Germline CDR1 KGHSH, CDR2 LQKENI. CDR3 DNA sequence: TGTGCCAGCTCACCGGACAGGGGAGGCAATCAGCCCCAGCATTTT. Its translation: CASSPDRGGNQPQHF.

The chain combines TRBV4-1 with TRBJ2-7; no clear D. V was trimmed by 0 bases and J by 3 bases, leaving 15 bases between them. The CDR3 has 16 residues. Germline V gives CDR1 MGHRA, CDR2 YSYEKL. This chain's CDR3 is CASSQDADSGYYEQYF. CDR3 DNA sequence: TGCGCCAGCAGCCAAGATGCCGATAGTGGCTACTACGAGCAGTACTTC.

This clone has more than one count but fewer than ten. The chain carries TRBV10-3 and TRBJ1-4, with a possible D match to TRBD1 (5 bases). In germline, CDR1 is ENHRY, CDR2 SYGVKD. V was cut by 10 bases and J by 7 bases, with 16 bases left in between. The length of the CDR3 is 13 residues. CDR3 loop: CATAAGLSEKLFF. CDR3 coding DNA: TGTGCCACTGCTGCAGGGTTGAGTGAAAAACTGTTTTTT.

This chain links TRBV2 with TRBJ2-7, with a weak D call TRBD1 (5 bases). CDR1 SNHLY and CDR2 FYNNEI come from the germline V gene. Trimming pared 6 bases from V and 5 bases from J, leaving 11 bases between. The CDR3 spans 12 residues. The CDR3 DNA is TGTGCCAGCAGCAAACAGGTAGACGAGCAGTACTTC. It specifies CASSKQVDEQYF. Together with reference TRBV2 and TRBJ2-7, the CDR3 gives the full variable domain: EPEVTQTPSHQVTQMGQEVILRCVPISNHLYFYWYRQILGQKVEFLVSFYNNEISEKSEIFDDQFSVERPDGSNFTLKIRSTKLEDSAMYFCASSKQVDEQYFGPGTRLTVT.